The text below deals with one TCR beta chain. Its cognate antigen is unknown. PCR was performed a second time for roughly 6 to 12 cycles using a sample-barcoded 5' primer and a J-beta primer mix. A single record per CDR3 protein comes from TCRdb applying MiXCR to the 5' RACE reads. The data show 1.4 million to 1.5 million distinct CDR3 sequences, around two fifths seen once. The CDR3 runs 18 residues. CDR1 and CDR2 (germline): MNHEY, SVGEGT. Trimming removed 3 bases from V and 0 bases from J, with 20 bases in between. These data originate in a study of blood T cells in healthy people across ages. Collection of 8.5 to 10 milliliters of peripheral blood was performed for each donor. Overall study findings and caveats: There was no known CMV status for donors, so expanded clonotype changes were possibly confounded. Among T cells, TCR beta diversity per million cells dropped roughly linearly as age rose.

Source material: blood. This TCR came from a woman aged 18-35 years in good health. The rearrangement uses TRBV6-2 or TRBV6-3 and TRBJ1-2, with D possibly matching TRBD1 (5 bases). This CDR3 reads CASSYGVPGRTPNYGYTF. The CDR3, as DNA: TGTGCCAGCAGTTATGGGGTGCCGGGACGGACGCCTAACTATGGCTACACCTTC.